This entry concerns a single T cell receptor beta chain. The clone's antigen remains unknown. Within one base of it there is no much larger clone, and no base qualities were kept. Interpreted using the paper, the time point label stands for: peripheral blood 12 weeks after first pembrolizumab dose. For every enrolled patient, mismatch repair deficiency was confirmed by either polymerase chain reaction or immunohistochemistry. TCR sequencing was performed for a few patients who responded to pembrolizumab therapy. The phase II trial prospectively evaluated PD-1 blockade with pembrolizumab in advanced mismatch repair-deficient cancers, independent of tissue of origin. Peripheral blood T cell samples were serially collected before and at multiple times after PD-1 blockade was started. The timing of each blood sample was reported as weeks after the first dose of pembrolizumab. These data are taken from a study of PD-1 blockade in mismatch repair-deficient tumors (dated by TCRdb to 2017 to 2019). Regarding the complete study: Between late 2013 and 2016, the trial enrolled 86 consecutive patients with 12 mismatch repair-deficient cancer types, every one of whom had been previously treated and was progressing. Tumor-associated T cell clones in the peripheral blood of patients responding to PD-1 blockade were tracked using deep sequencing of TCR CDR3 regions.

What the work shows at the level of the full study, not this receptor alone: Tumor-resident clones, often undetectable in blood before treatment, expanded rapidly after pembrolizumab and then contracted, generally before radiologic responses.

Libraries came from the immunoSEQ multiplex PCR assay. The clones in this table, taken by TCRdb from immuneACCESS, are in-frame only. Not every clone is retained; where verified, under half of the shortfall comes from an unresolved V gene, and the cause of the rest is unknown. Present in this sample are approximately 25,000 clones, 83% of which were seen just once. The top ten clonotypes cover 20% of the sample. Inclusive of the bounding cysteine and phenylalanine, the CDR3 is 14 residues long. CDR3 DNA only is kept here, 42 bases in frame from base 1. The germline V gene provides CDR1 MNHEY and CDR2 SVGAGI. V and J are truncated by 0 bases and 3 bases respectively, leaving an intervening sequence of 8 bases.

The V and J genes are TRBV6-5 and TRBJ1-1; the D gene is not confidently resolved. This specimen was peripheral blood, taken 12 weeks after starting pembrolizumab. This sequence was found in an adult with mismatch repair-deficient cancer. The DNA sequence is as follows: TGTGCCAGCAGTTACTCGCCTCGGGACACTGAAGCTTTCTTT. Its coded protein is CASSYSPRDTEAFF.